This T cell receptor (beta chain) comes out of a study of T cells in Graves' hyperthyroidism and ophthalmopathy. General study findings and limits: Patients with ophthalmopathy were separated from those with stable hyperthyroidism by a 13 V-J model.

J lost 3 bases, V lost 4 bases, and 6 bases had no gene match. Germline lookup yields CDR1 MNHEY and CDR2 SMNVEV (reference sequence). CDR3 length: 15 amino acids. This clonotype was detected a few times. What it binds is unknown. Just one base apart from a much larger clone, this may be a read error. Roughly 9.1 ml of fresh peripheral blood supplied the PBMCs. Researchers took RNA transcripts and amplified the TCR beta CDR3 regions from them. A set of HTBI primers served as the primers for a first-round RT-PCR of the TCR CDR3. TCRdb re-called the multiplex PCR reads through MiXCR, storing one row per CDR3 protein. The sample holds fewer than 750,000 distinct CDR3 sequences, roughly 15% seen once.

Sequencing was carried out using blood. The receptor comes from a woman in her forties or fifties with Graves' ophthalmopathy. The chain combines TRBV27 with TRBJ2-5; TRBD1 agrees at 9 bases. CDR3 sequence (DNA): TGTGCCAGCAGTTCCCCGGGACAGGGCAAAGAGACCCAGTACTTC. This sequence encodes CASSSPGQGKETQYF.